This entry features one TCR beta chain sequence. This CDR3 contains 15 residues. The V and J ends lost 3 bases and 4 bases, in that order; junction bases with no gene match: 7. The germline CDR1 and CDR2 sequences are SGHAT and FQNNGV. Molecular barcoded adaptors covering alpha/delta and beta/gamma chains were used on 400 to 450 ng RNA. TCRdb reprocessed the reads via MiXCR and lists one record per CDR3 protein. The table has 75,000 to 95,000 distinct CDR3 sequences, around a fifth seen once. Every patient had bone marrow sampled while the disease was active. This sample stems from a study of read filtering for tumor transcriptome and immune sequencing. Study as a whole: DNase treatment preceded whole-transcriptome library preparation. IR-seq gave about 4.05 to 11 million TCR reads per sample; RNA-seq gave roughly 80 to 1,300.

The sequenced sample consisted of a population of CD138-negative cells sorted from bone marrow. This clonotype was obtained from a donor at least 40 years old with multiple myeloma. The J gene is TRBJ2-5, the V gene TRBV11-2, with 8 bases that match TRBD2. The CDR3 is CASSFNSGGSETQYF. The CDR3 nucleotides read TGTGCCAGCAGCTTCAACAGCGGGGGCTCAGAGACCCAGTACTTC.